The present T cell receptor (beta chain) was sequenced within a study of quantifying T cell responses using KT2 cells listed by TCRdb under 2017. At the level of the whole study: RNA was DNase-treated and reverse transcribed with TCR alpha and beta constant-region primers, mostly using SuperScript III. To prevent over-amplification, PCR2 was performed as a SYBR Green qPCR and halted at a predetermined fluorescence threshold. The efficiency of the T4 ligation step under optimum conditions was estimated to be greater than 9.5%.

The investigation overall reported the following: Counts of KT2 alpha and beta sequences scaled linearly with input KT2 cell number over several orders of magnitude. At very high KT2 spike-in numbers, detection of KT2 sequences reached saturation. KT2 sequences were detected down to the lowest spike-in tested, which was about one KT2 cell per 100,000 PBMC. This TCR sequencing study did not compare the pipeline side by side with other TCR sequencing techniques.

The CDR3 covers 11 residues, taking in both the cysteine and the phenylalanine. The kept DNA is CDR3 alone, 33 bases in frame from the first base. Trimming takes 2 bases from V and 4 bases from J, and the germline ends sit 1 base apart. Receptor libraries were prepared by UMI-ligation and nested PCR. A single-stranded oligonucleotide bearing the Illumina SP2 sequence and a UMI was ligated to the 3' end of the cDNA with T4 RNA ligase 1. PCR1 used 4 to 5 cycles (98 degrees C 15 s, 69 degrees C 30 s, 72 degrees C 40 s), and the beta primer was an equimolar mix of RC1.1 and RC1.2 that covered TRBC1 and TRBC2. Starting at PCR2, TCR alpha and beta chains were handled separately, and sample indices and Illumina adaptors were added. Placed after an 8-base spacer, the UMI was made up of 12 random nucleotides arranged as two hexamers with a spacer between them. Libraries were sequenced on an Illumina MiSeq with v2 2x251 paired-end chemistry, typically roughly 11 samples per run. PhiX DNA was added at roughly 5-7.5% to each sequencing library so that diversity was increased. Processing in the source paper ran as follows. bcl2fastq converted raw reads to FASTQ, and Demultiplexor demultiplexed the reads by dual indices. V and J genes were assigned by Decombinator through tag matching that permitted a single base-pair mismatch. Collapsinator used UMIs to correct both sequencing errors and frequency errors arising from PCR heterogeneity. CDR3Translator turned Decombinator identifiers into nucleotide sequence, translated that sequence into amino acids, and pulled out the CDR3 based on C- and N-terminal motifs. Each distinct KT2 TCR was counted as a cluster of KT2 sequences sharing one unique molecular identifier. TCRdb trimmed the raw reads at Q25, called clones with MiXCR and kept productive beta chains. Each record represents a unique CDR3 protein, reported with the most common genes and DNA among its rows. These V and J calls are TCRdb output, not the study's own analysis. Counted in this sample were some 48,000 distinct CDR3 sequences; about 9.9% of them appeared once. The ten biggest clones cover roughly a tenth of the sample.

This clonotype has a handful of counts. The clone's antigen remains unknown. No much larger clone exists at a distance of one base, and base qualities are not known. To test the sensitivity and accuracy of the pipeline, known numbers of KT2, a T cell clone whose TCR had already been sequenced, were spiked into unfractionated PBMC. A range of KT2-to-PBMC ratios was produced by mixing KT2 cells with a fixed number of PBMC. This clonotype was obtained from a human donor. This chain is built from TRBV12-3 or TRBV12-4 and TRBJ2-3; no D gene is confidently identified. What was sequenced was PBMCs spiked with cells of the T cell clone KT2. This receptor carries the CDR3 CASSLPDTQYF. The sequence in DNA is TGTGCCAGCAGTTTACCAGATACGCAGTATTTT.